The 18 T cell receptor beta chains reported below all come from one sample, sequenced in a study of OX40 agonist ivuxolimab in advanced cancers. Method: immunoSEQ multiplex PCR; TCRdb's copy keeps in-frame clones and lacks some. In the table there are fewer than 85,000 clones, 86% of which are singletons. The sequencing used CD4+ or CD8+ T cells sorted from blood, collected in a trial of the OX40 agonist ivuxolimab. The receptors come from an adult with an advanced solid tumor such as melanoma, head and neck, liver or kidney cancer.

The V and J genes are TRBV6-6 and TRBJ1-4; D remains unclear. Germline V CDR1 and CDR2: MNHNY, SVGAGI (reference sequence). Trimming took 4 bases from V and 2 from J, leaving 5 bases between them. This CDR3 is 13 amino acids long. The CDR3 region is CASSSETNEKLFF. The CDR3 DNA sequence: TGTGCCAGCAGTTCCGAGACTAATGAAAAACTGTTTTTT.

The table lists this clone with a count of one. The gene calls are TRBV19 and TRBJ2-3; TRBD1 might be the D (6 bases). Germline CDR1 is LNHDA and CDR2 is SQIVND (reference sequence). V was shortened by 8 bases and J by 0 bases, with 12 bases between the two germline ends. This CDR3 has 14 amino acids. The CDR3 is CASASQGSTDTQYF. The CDR3 nucleotides read TGTGCCAGTGCCTCACAGGGTAGCACAGATACGCAGTATTTT.

This chain joins TRBV7-9 and TRBJ2-2; TRBD2 agrees at 8 bases. V dropped 7 bases and J dropped 5; count of bases not matched to a gene: 12. Germline CDR1 reads SEHNR; CDR2 reads FQNEAQ (reference sequence). The CDR3 extends over 16 amino acids. The DNA for the CDR3 is TGTGCCAGCACCCCTCCGTGGTTAGCGGGGACCGGGGAGCTGTTTTTT. This sequence encodes CASTPPWLAGTGELFF.

V usage is TRBV11-1 and J usage is TRBJ2-7; 10 bases fit TRBD1. Germline CDR1 is SGHAT and CDR2 is FQDESV (reference sequence). The V gene end was trimmed by 4 bases and the J gene end by 5 bases; junction bases not matched to a gene: 8. This CDR3 comprises 15 residues. CDR3 amino acids: CASSSRQGAVNEQYF. The CDR3 region has the DNA TGTGCCAGCAGCTCGAGACAGGGGGCGGTAAACGAGCAGTACTTC.

The chain uses TRBV5-1 and TRBJ2-3; no firm D call. CDR3 length equals 14 residues. The V end was cut by 4 bases, the J end by 2 bases, with 11 bases between. Germline CDR1 SGHRS, CDR2 YFSETQ. The CDR3 DNA is TGCGCCAGCAGCCCGGCGGCGAACACAGATACGCAGTATTTT. Residues: CASSPAANTDTQYF.

This chain joins TRBV6-1 and TRBJ2-7, with a possible D match to TRBD1 (6 bases). The germline V gene has CDR1 MNHNS and CDR2 SASEGT. Trimming left V 10 bases short and J 6 bases short, with 16 bases between. The CDR3 runs 12 residues. The CDR3 sequence: CATLGQSTEQYF. CDR3 in DNA: TGTGCCACCCTTGGACAGTCAACCGAGCAGTACTTC.

The genes are TRBV5-1 and TRBJ2-7, with D possibly matching TRBD1 (6 bases). Per germline, CDR1 SGHRS and CDR2 YFSETQ. The CDR3 runs 14 residues. V was clipped by 4 bases and J by 2 bases, with 13 bases between them. DNA of the CDR3: TGCGCCAGCAGCACTATGACAGGAACCTACGAGCAGTACTTC. It translates to CASSTMTGTYEQYF.

This chain connects TRBV2 to TRBJ2-7; a weak D match, TRBD1 (5 bases). Germline values: CDR1 SNHLY, CDR2 FYNNEI. The V and J ends lost 4 bases and 2 bases respectively, with 9 bases between them. The CDR3 totals 13 residues. The CDR3 region has the DNA TGTGCCAGCAGTGTTAAAGGGGCCTACGAGCAGTACTTC. Its translation is CASSVKGAYEQYF.

This sequence joins TRBV7-9 and TRBJ2-1; 7 positions match TRBD2. Losses at the gene ends were 1 base for V and 6 bases for J; bases not matched to a gene: 6. The germline V gene has CDR1 SEHNR and CDR2 FQNEAQ (reference sequence). CDR3 size: 15 residues. In DNA form, the CDR3 reads TGTGCCAGCAGCTTAGACCTAGCGGCCCCCAATGAGCAGTTCTTC. As protein: CASSLDLAAPNEQFF. The full variable domain, with the rest looked up from reference TRBV7-9 and TRBJ2-1, is DTGVSQNPRHKITKRGQNVTFRCDPISEHNRLYWYRQTLGQGPEFLTYFQNEAQLEKSRLLSDRFSAERPKGSFSTLEIQRTEQGDSAMYLCASSLDLAAPNEQFFGPGTRLTVL.

This sequence joins TRBV13 and TRBJ2-1, with 7 bases that match TRBD1. Germline trimming cut 7 bases from V and 7 bases from J; bases unmatched to any gene: 10. The CDR3 has 14 residues. From germline, CDR1 is PRHDT and CDR2 FYEKMQ (reference sequence). The CDR3 protein is CASIPPTGRNEQFF. CDR3 sequence (DNA): TGTGCCAGCATCCCACCGACAGGGAGAAATGAGCAGTTCTTC.

This chain links TRBV11-1 with TRBJ2-3; 11 bases match TRBD2. The CDR3 spans 16 residues. Trimming took 5 bases from V and 5 from J; bases not matched to a gene: 9. Per the germline V gene, CDR1 is SGHAT and CDR2 is FQDESV (reference sequence). The CDR3: CASSPSLAGGEDTQYF. For the CDR3, the DNA is TGTGCCAGCAGCCCATCGTTAGCGGGAGGGGAAGATACGCAGTATTTT.

The chain couples TRBV15 to TRBJ1-1, with D maybe TRBD1 (6 bases). V gave up 0 bases and J gave up 6 bases, with 14 bases separating them. CDR1 LNHNV and CDR2 YYDKDF come from the germline V gene (reference sequence). The CDR3 has 15 residues. This chain's CDR3 is CATSRDRRGSPEAFF. The CDR3 region has the DNA TGTGCCACCAGCAGAGATCGCAGGGGTTCGCCTGAAGCTTTCTTT.

The J gene is TRBJ1-2, the V gene TRBV27; D not resolved. The V end was cut by 0 bases, the J end by 0 bases, with 11 bases between. Germline V lookup: CDR1 MNHEY, CDR2 SMNVEV (reference sequence). The CDR3 has 16 amino acids. CDR3 nucleotides: TGTGCCAGCAGTTTATCCTTGGCGGGGACTAACTATGGCTACACCTTC. It yields the protein CASSLSLAGTNYGYTF.

The V call is TRBV7-2, the J call TRBJ1-3; D remains ambiguous. The CDR3 spans 14 residues. CDR1 and CDR2 (germline): SGHTA, FQGNSA. The germline V and J ends were trimmed by 2 bases and 1 base, with 6 bases remaining between them. CDR3 DNA: TGTGCCAGCAGCTTAAGTTGGTCTGGAAACACCATATATTTT. It encodes CASSLSWSGNTIYF.

The CDR3 sequence is CASSLSAGGKNQPQHF. In DNA form, the CDR3 reads TGTGCCAGCAGCTTGTCGGCAGGGGGTAAAAATCAGCCCCAGCATTTT. The chain employs TRBV5-5 and TRBJ1-5; 7 positions agree with TRBD1. The CDR3 has 16 amino acids. Germline lookup yields CDR1 SGHKS and CDR2 YYEKEE (reference sequence). The trim removed 1 base at V and 4 bases at J, leaving 8 bases unmatched.

The chain has TRBV2 and TRBJ2-3, with 10 bases aligning to TRBD1. This CDR3 has 14 residues. Trimming removed 5 bases from V and 6 bases from J; junction bases left unmatched: 5. Germline assignment: CDR1 SNHLY and CDR2 FYNNEI. In nucleotides, the CDR3 is TGTGCCAGCAGTTTAGCGGGACAGGGGGATACGCAGTATTTT. Translation gives CASSLAGQGDTQYF.

There are a few counts of this clone. Here the CDR3 DNA reads TGTGCCAGCAGAAGCAACAATCAGCCCCAGCATTTT. Residues: CASRSNNQPQHF. The J gene is TRBJ1-5, the V gene TRBV6-5, with D unclear. The length of the CDR3 is 12 residues. CDR1 MNHEY and CDR2 SVGAGI come from the germline V gene. Trimming shortened V by 6 bases and J by 3 bases, and 6 bases separated the two germline ends.

As to this clone: The germline gene is not matched at one end of the junction; a read error may be the cause. The V gene is TRBV30, the J gene TRBJ1-3; TRBD1 is a possible D gene (5 bases). Germline V gene sequence: CDR1 GTSNPN, CDR2 SVGIG (reference sequence). The CDR3 loop spans 12 amino acids. CDR3: CAGRQPGNTIYF. DNA for the CDR3: TGTGCCGGGAGACAGCCTGGAAACACCATATATTTT.